A single sample gave rise to the 26 T cell receptor beta chains below, sequenced in a study of blood T cell repertoires in COVID-19. The table came from immunoSEQ multiplex PCR; TCRdb's copy has only in-frame clones and leaves some out. The sample records a few hundred thousand clones, around 85% being singletons. The sequencing sample was made of peripheral blood. These receptors all come from a human donor with COVID-19, enrolled during active disease. The donor label of this sample is uncertain.

The rearrangement uses TRBV5-6 and TRBJ2-1, with D maybe TRBD1 (6 bases). Germline V gene lookup returns CDR1 SGHDT and CDR2 YYEEEE. V gave up 5 bases and J gave up 2 bases, with 11 bases separating them. The CDR3 extends over 14 amino acids. The CDR3 bases are TGTGCCAGCAGTCGGGGACATACCTACAATGAGCAGTTCTTC. This codes for CASSRGHTYNEQFF.

The chain has TRBV4-3 and TRBJ2-6; TRBD1 agrees at 7 bases. The CDR3 consists of 17 residues. V trimming: 4 bases; J trimming: 0 bases; junction bases outside the gene matches: 6. CDR1 is LGHNA, CDR2 YSLEER, per germline. The CDR3 reads CASSLWTGNSGANVLTF. The CDR3 DNA sequence: TGCGCCAGCAGCCTTTGGACAGGCAACTCTGGGGCCAACGTCCTGACTTTC.

V and J are TRBV7-3 and TRBJ1-2; a possible D gene is TRBD1 (6 bases). V was pared by 1 base and J by 8 bases, with 17 bases between. Germline V gene sequence: CDR1 SGHTA, CDR2 FQGTGA. The CDR3 extends over 15 amino acids. The CDR3 DNA reads as TGTGCCAGCAGCTTAATGTGGGTGGGGGCGGAGGGCTACACCTTC. It translates to CASSLMWVGAEGYTF.

V and J are TRBV5-1 and TRBJ2-5; 10 nucleotides agree with TRBD1. V gave up 4 bases and J gave up 9 bases; unmatched junction bases: 9. The CDR3 loop spans 14 amino acids. In germline, CDR1 is SGHRS, CDR2 YFSETQ. In DNA form, the CDR3 reads TGCGCCAGCAGCCAGGGACAGGGGATTGGGGCCCAGTACTTC. It specifies CASSQGQGIGAQYF.

This clone was picked up one time. The chain couples TRBV20-1 to TRBJ1-1, with D unresolved. This CDR3 is built from 11 residues. V was trimmed by 4 bases and J by 11 bases, leaving 14 bases between them. Germline V gives CDR1 DFQATT, CDR2 SNEGSKA (reference sequence). The CDR3 spells CSAIPTMYAFF. Here the CDR3 DNA reads TGCAGTGCTATCCCCACAATGTACGCTTTCTTT.

V gene TRBV5-4 combines with J gene TRBJ1-2; 7 bases align to TRBD1. CDR3 length equals 13 residues. From germline, CDR1 is SGHNT and CDR2 YYREEE (reference sequence). The trim removed 3 bases at V and 4 bases at J, leaving 3 bases unmatched. CDR3 region: CASSWDSSYGYTF. The CDR3 DNA is TGTGCCAGCAGCTGGGACAGCAGCTATGGCTACACCTTC. Using reference TRBV5-4 and TRBJ1-2 for the parts outside the CDR3, the full variable domain is ETGVTQSPTHLIKTRGQQVTLRCSSQSGHNTVSWYQQALGQGPQFIFQYYREEENGRGNFPPRFSGLQFPNYSSELNVNALELDDSALYLCASSWDSSYGYTFGSGTRLTVV.

On this clone: The identical CDR3 is also encoded by other nucleotide sequences in the sample. V gene TRBV6-5 combines with J gene TRBJ1-1, with D maybe TRBD1 (5 bases). The CDR3 covers 13 residues. CDR1 and CDR2 from the germline V gene are MNHEY and SVGAGI. The germline V and J ends were trimmed by 4 bases and 1 base, with 7 bases remaining between them. The CDR3 reads CASSSGQNTEAFF. CDR3 nucleotides: TGTGCCAGCAGTTCCGGACAGAACACTGAAGCTTTCTTT.

This sequence joins TRBV2 and TRBJ1-2; TRBD1 matches 7 bases. This CDR3 region has 13 residues. CDR1 is SNHLY and CDR2 is FYNNEI in the germline V gene. With V trimmed by 3 bases and J by 4 bases, 2 bases remained unmatched. The CDR3 DNA is TGTGCCAGCAGTGAGGACAGGATCTATGGCTACACCTTC. Translated, it gives CASSEDRIYGYTF.

With respect to this clone: The junction and the germline gene differ at one end; a read error may be behind it. This chain uses TRBV7-7 with TRBJ2-7; the match to TRBD1 covers 7 bases. Germline lookup yields CDR1 SSHAT and CDR2 FNYEAQ (reference sequence). The CDR3 has 15 residues. The CDR3: CASSLARDSSSEQYF. The CDR3 region has the DNA TGTGCTAGCAGCCTAGCCCGGGACAGTAGCTCCGAGCAGTACTTC.

The gene calls are TRBV15 and TRBJ2-2; TRBD1 is a possible D gene (6 bases). The CDR3 sequence is 16 residues long. Germline V gene data show CDR1 as LNHNV and CDR2 as YYDKDF (reference sequence). V gave up 0 bases and J gave up 4 bases, with 12 bases separating them. CDR3 residues: CATSRDYRASTGELFF. The CDR3 DNA reads as TGTGCCACCAGCAGAGATTACAGGGCGAGCACCGGGGAGCTGTTTTTT.

The V call is TRBV12-3 or TRBV12-4, the J call TRBJ1-4; tentatively, D is TRBD1 (6 bases). Between the trimmed V and J ends, which lost 7 bases and 6 bases, there was a span of 12 bases. The CDR3 extends over 13 amino acids. In DNA, the CDR3 is TGTGCCAGCATCGCGGGGGGCTATGAAAAACTGTTTTTT. It yields the protein CASIAGGYEKLFF.

CDR3 sequence: CASGGTSGYNEQFF. DNA for the CDR3: TGTGCCAGCGGCGGGACTAGCGGCTACAATGAGCAGTTCTTC. This chain connects TRBV2 to TRBJ2-1; 11 bases agree with TRBD2. The trim removed 8 bases at V and 3 bases at J, leaving 3 bases unmatched. This CDR3 contains 14 residues. CDR1 SNHLY and CDR2 FYNNEI come from the germline V gene.

This chain uses TRBV15 with TRBJ1-5, with TRBD1 matching 11 bases. The CDR3 totals 16 residues. Germline V gene lookup returns CDR1 LNHNV and CDR2 YYDKDF (reference sequence). After removal of 5 bases from V and 3 bases from J, the junction contained 6 bases not matched to a gene. CDR3 in amino acids: CATSPGDRGNNQPQHF. The DNA of the CDR3 is TGTGCCACCAGCCCCGGGGACAGGGGGAACAATCAGCCCCAGCATTTT. Looking up the rest from reference TRBV15 and TRBJ1-5 gives the full variable domain: DAMVIQNPRYQVTQFGKPVTLSCSQTLNHNVMYWYQQKSSQAPKLLFHYYDKDFNNEADTPDNFQSRRPNTSFCFLDIRSPGLGDTAMYLCATSPGDRGNNQPQHFGDGTRLSIL.

This clone occurred a few times. The genes are TRBV7-6 and TRBJ2-5; the match to TRBD2 covers 13 bases. Looked up from germline, CDR1 is SGHVS and CDR2 is FNYEAQ. The CDR3 length is 15 residues. J gave up 9 bases and V 8 bases, and 12 bases lay outside the gene matches. The CDR3 coding sequence is TGTGCCAGCGATCCGGGACTAGCGGGGTCCCTCGCCCAGTACTTC. Translating gives CASDPGLAGSLAQYF. The variable domain in full, with the rest retrieved from reference TRBV7-6 and TRBJ2-5, is GAGVSQSPRYKVTKRGQDVALRCDPISGHVSLYWYRQALGQGPEFLTYFNYEAQQDKSGLPNDRFSAERPEGSISTLTIQRTEQRDSAMYRCASDPGLAGSLAQYFGPGTRLLVL.

The rearrangement joins TRBV28 to TRBJ2-3, with a tentative D call TRBD2 (6 bases). The CDR3 consists of 13 residues. In germline, CDR1 is MDHEN, CDR2 SYDVKM. The ends were cut back, 5 bases at V and 4 bases at J, with 10 bases in the middle. The CDR3 DNA follows: TGTGCCAGCAGTCCCCCGGGGGCAGATACGCAGTATTTT. It specifies CASSPPGADTQYF.

This clone has just a few counts. DNA for the CDR3: TGTGCCTGGAGCCCCGAAGGGACAGATGGCTACACCTTC. It translates to CAWSPEGTDGYTF. The chain has TRBV30 and TRBJ1-2, with 7 nucleotides matching TRBD1. The J segment lost 6 bases and the V segment lost 3 bases, leaving 7 bases of the junction unmatched. Looked up from germline, CDR1 is GTSNPN and CDR2 is SVGIG (reference sequence). The CDR3 runs 13 residues.

This clone was recorded a few times. This rearrangement joins TRBV5-4 to TRBJ2-7, with 7 bases identical to TRBD1. CDR1 is SGHNT and CDR2 is YYREEE in the germline V gene (reference sequence). V was pared by 0 bases and J by 4 bases, with 7 bases of the junction left unmatched. This CDR3 is 15 amino acids long. The CDR3, as DNA: TGTGCCAGCAGCTTGGGGACAGGCAGAATATACGAGCAGTACTTC. It specifies CASSLGTGRIYEQYF.

This chain connects TRBV29-1 to TRBJ1-2; 9 bases align to TRBD1. After removal of 3 bases from V and 1 base from J, the junction contained 9 bases not matched to a gene. Germline assignment: CDR1 SQVTM and CDR2 ANQGSEA. The CDR3 sequence is 16 residues long. This CDR3 reads CSVEGEGQGLNYGYTF. CDR3 nucleotide sequence: TGCAGCGTTGAGGGGGAGGGACAGGGACTTAACTATGGCTACACCTTC.

This clone has only one observation. The chain links TRBV2 to TRBJ1-1; D is unclear. This CDR3 has 12 amino acids. CDR1 and CDR2 from the germline V gene are SNHLY and FYNNEI. V lost 8 bases and J 4 bases, leaving 11 bases between the germline ends. Written as DNA, the CDR3 is TGTGCCAGCCTTAGCGTGGGCACTGAAGCTTTCTTT. This codes for CASLSVGTEAFF.

The chain recombines TRBV7-9 with TRBJ1-1; 7 bases line up with TRBD1. Unmatched junction bases numbered 6, after V lost 4 bases and J lost 1 base. In germline, CDR1 is SEHNR, CDR2 FQNEAQ (reference sequence). The length of the CDR3 is 15 residues. CDR3 sequence reads: CASSWTGGGNTEAFF. The CDR3 nucleotides read TGTGCCAGCAGCTGGACAGGCGGAGGGAACACTGAAGCTTTCTTT.

The sample holds one count of this clone. V and J are TRBV6-4 and TRBJ1-2, with TRBD1 identical over 10 bases. The CDR3 has 14 amino acids. Germline trimming cut 6 bases from V and 7 bases from J; bases unmatched to any gene: 8. Germline lookup yields CDR1 MRHNA and CDR2 SNTAGT. The CDR3 spells CASSQDRGQSGYTF. The CDR3 coding sequence is TGTGCCAGCAGCCAAGACAGGGGGCAAAGTGGCTACACCTTC.

This clone occurred once. The CDR3 region has the DNA TGCGCCAGCAGCTTGCAGGTCTCCTACGAGCAGTACTTC. This translates into CASSLQVSYEQYF. The genes are TRBV5-1 and TRBJ2-7; D is unresolved. In germline, CDR1 is SGHRS, CDR2 YFSETQ. This CDR3 has 13 residues. The V end lost 1 base, the J end lost 0 bases, and 5 bases lay between the germline ends.

The rearrangement uses TRBV27 and TRBJ2-7; 7 positions match TRBD1. Germline CDR1 and CDR2: MNHEY and SMNVEV (reference sequence). The CDR3 consists of 12 residues. The ends lost 9 bases at V and 7 bases at J; junction bases unmatched: 9. CDR3: CASRQGMLEQYF. The CDR3, as DNA: TGTGCCAGTCGACAGGGAATGTTGGAGCAGTACTTC.

The V and J genes are TRBV5-1 and TRBJ2-1, with 14 bases fitting TRBD2. The CDR3 has 18 residues. The germline V gene encodes CDR1 SGHRS and CDR2 YFSETQ. Germline trimming cut 0 bases from V and 6 bases from J; bases unmatched to any gene: 8. CDR3: CASSLAGLAGGQGNEQFF. The CDR3 bases are TGCGCCAGCAGCTTGGCCGGACTAGCGGGAGGTCAAGGCAATGAGCAGTTCTTC.

The chain links TRBV10-2 to TRBJ2-7, with 10 bases that match TRBD2. In germline, CDR1 is WSHSY, CDR2 SAAADI. The CDR3 is 15 amino acids. V lost 3 bases to trimming and J lost 1 base; unmatched junction nucleotides: 3. In DNA form, the CDR3 reads TGCGCCAGCAGTGAACCTAGCGGGAGATCCTACGAGCAGTACTTC. Its translation: CASSEPSGRSYEQYF.

The chain carries TRBV7-2 and TRBJ2-2; TRBD1 matches 8 bases. There are 14 residues in the CDR3. V shed 2 bases and J 7 bases; nucleotides not matched to a gene: 3. Germline V gene data show CDR1 as SGHTA and CDR2 as FQGNSA. CDR3 nucleotide sequence: TGTGCCAGCAGCTTACAGGGGGCGATCGGGGAGCTGTTTTTT. Protein sequence: CASSLQGAIGELFF.